The entry below describes one TCR beta chain. What it recognizes is unknown. The CDR3 runs 13 residues. V dropped 4 bases and J dropped 0 bases, with 3 bases sitting between them. Germline CDR1 and CDR2: MRHNA and SNTAGT. This sample was included in a study of cytomegalovirus exposure and HLA in healthy donors. Study context: About 85 million unique TCRs from HLA-typed donors were held in an early release of data. Findings of the study overall: Cytomegalovirus status was reportedly diagnosed by the classifier with high specificity and sensitivity. In terms of immune exposure information, only CMV serostatus was available.

PCR was performed using 60 Vbeta and 13 Jbeta primers. TCRdb keeps only in-frame clones here, not all; method: immunoSEQ multiplex PCR. The sample carries 180,000 or so clones, more than 60% recorded once. This chain joins TRBV6-4 and TRBJ2-2; D is uncertain. Sequenced: PBMCs. This sequence originates from a woman between 40 and 55 years old in good health and CMV-seropositive. As DNA, the CDR3 is TGTGCCAGCAGTGCCTCGAACACCGGGGAGCTGTTTTTT. Translating it yields CASSASNTGELFF.